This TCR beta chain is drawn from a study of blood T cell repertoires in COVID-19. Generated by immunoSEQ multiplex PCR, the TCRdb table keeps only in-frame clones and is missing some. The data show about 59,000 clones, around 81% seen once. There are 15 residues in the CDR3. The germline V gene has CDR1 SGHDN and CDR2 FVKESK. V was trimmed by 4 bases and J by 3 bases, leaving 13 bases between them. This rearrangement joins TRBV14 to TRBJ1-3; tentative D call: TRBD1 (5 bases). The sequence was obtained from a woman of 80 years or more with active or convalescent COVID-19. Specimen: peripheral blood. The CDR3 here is CASSPALGGGNTIYF. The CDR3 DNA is TGTGCCAGCAGCCCGGCTCTCGGGGGTGGAAACACCATATATTTT.